The 29 T cell receptor beta chains reported below all come from one sample, sequenced in a study of T cells in Graves' hyperthyroidism and ophthalmopathy (dated by TCRdb to the late 2010s). Libraries were prepared through multiplex PCR. Sequencing was carried out with an Illumina HiSeq 2000. The TCR beta CDR3 regions were amplified from the RNA transcripts. The first round of RT-PCR for the TCR CDR3 was performed with the HTBI primer set and the Qiagen OneStep RT-PCR kit. TCRdb applied fastp at Q25 and MiXCR to the public reads, then kept only in-frame beta chains. Every entry covers one CDR3 protein and lists the most common genes and DNA from its rows. Here the sample has 200,000 or so distinct CDR3 sequences; around a sixth occur a single time. The top ten constitute about 56% of the sample. The sequenced material came from blood. The receptors were sampled from a woman in her 50s with Graves' hyperthyroidism.

There are many counts of this clonotype. The chain uses TRBV7-9 and TRBJ2-2, with a tentative D call TRBD2 (5 bases). V lost 1 base, J lost 4 bases, and 7 bases lay in between. CDR1 and CDR2 from the germline V gene are SEHNR and FQNEAQ (reference sequence). The CDR3 is 14 residues long. The CDR3 reads CASSLGGGTGELFF. Here the CDR3 DNA reads TGTGCCAGCAGCTTAGGAGGAGGCACCGGGGAGCTGTTTTTT. The variable domain in full, with the rest retrieved from reference TRBV7-9 and TRBJ2-2, is DTGVSQNPRHKITKRGQNVTFRCDPISEHNRLYWYRQTLGQGPEFLTYFQNEAQLEKSRLLSDRFSAERPKGSFSTLEIQRTEQGDSAMYLCASSLGGGTGELFFGEGSRLTVL.

This clonotype has ten or more counts. The chain couples TRBV20-1 to TRBJ2-3; the match to TRBD2 covers 10 bases. V lost 0 bases and J lost 4; bases outside the gene matches: 7. The CDR3 runs to 16 residues. The germline gives CDR1 DFQATT, CDR2 SNEGSKA (reference sequence). CDR3 DNA sequence: TGCAGTGCTAGAGACCTTCTAGCGGGAGCACCAGATACGCAGTATTTT. This encodes CSARDLLAGAPDTQYF.

This clonotype was observed a handful of times. J is TRBJ2-7 and V is TRBV5-1; 8 nucleotides align to TRBD1. This CDR3 spans 16 amino acids. Per the germline V gene, CDR1 is SGHRS and CDR2 is YFSETQ. V lost 3 bases, J lost 2 bases, and 10 bases stayed unmatched. CDR3 residues: CASSSYGQGAPYEQYF. CDR3 DNA sequence: TGCGCCAGCAGCTCTTACGGGCAGGGGGCCCCCTACGAGCAGTACTTC.

Comments on this clonotype: A much larger clone is a single base away; this may be a read error. The V call is TRBV10-3, the J call TRBJ2-2; 10 bases are a match to TRBD1. The CDR3 length is 16 residues. Germline V lookup: CDR1 ENHRY, CDR2 SYGVKD. J was trimmed by 1 base and V by 10 bases; bases with no gene match: 9. CDR3 residues: CASSPRTGGNTGELFF. The DNA for the CDR3 is TGTGCCAGCAGCCCAAGGACAGGGGGGAACACCGGGGAGCTGTTTTTT.

This clonotype showed up just once. V gene TRBV12-3 or TRBV12-4 combines with J gene TRBJ1-4; possibly TRBD1 for D (6 bases). The V gene lost 5 bases and the J gene lost 6 bases, with 13 bases spanning the gap. The CDR3 is 14 amino acids. The CDR3 reads CASSIRDTDEKLFF. The CDR3 region has the DNA TGTGCCAGCAGTATCCGGGACACGGATGAAAAACTGTTTTTT.

This clonotype was seen many times. This rearrangement joins TRBV4-1 to TRBJ2-2; 8 bases line up with TRBD1. The germline V gene encodes CDR1 MGHRA and CDR2 YSYEKL. Trimming took 5 bases from V and 1 from J; bases not matched to a gene: 0. The CDR3 runs to 14 residues. CDR3 in amino acids: CASSDRGNTGELFF. Written as DNA, the CDR3 is TGCGCCAGCAGCGACAGGGGGAACACCGGGGAGCTGTTTTTT.

This rearrangement joins TRBV3-1 to TRBJ1-2; D not resolved. Germline assignment: CDR1 LGHDT and CDR2 YNNKEL (reference sequence). This CDR3 has 14 residues. V gave up 0 bases and J gave up 3 bases, with 8 bases separating them. CDR3 amino acids: CASSQDHTDYGYTF. In DNA form, the CDR3 reads TGTGCCAGCAGCCAAGATCACACCGACTATGGCTACACCTTC. Filled out from reference TRBV3-1 and TRBJ1-2, the complete variable domain reads DTAVSQTPKYLVTQMGNDKSIKCEQNLGHDTMYWYKQDSKKFLKIMFSYNNKELIINETVPNRFSPKSPDKAHLNLHINSLELGDSAVYFCASSQDHTDYGYTFGSGTRLTVV.

The CDR3: CSASGWGDTQYF. In DNA form, the CDR3 reads TGCAGTGCTAGCGGGTGGGGGGATACGCAGTATTTT. The chain has TRBV20-1 and TRBJ2-3, with D tentatively TRBD1 or TRBD2 (5 bases each). Per germline, CDR1 DFQATT and CDR2 SNEGSKA (reference sequence). The V end was cut by 3 bases, the J end by 6 bases, with 10 bases between. The CDR3 sequence is 12 residues long.

The table lists this clonotype with many counts. The chain recombines TRBV7-9 with TRBJ2-1, with a weak D call TRBD2 (6 bases). Trimming left V 2 bases short and J 1 base short, with 12 bases between. Germline CDR1 is SEHNR and CDR2 is FQNEAQ (reference sequence). This CDR3 has 16 amino acids. The CDR3 coding sequence is TGTGCCAGCAGCTTAAGTCAGGCGGGGTCCTACAATGAGCAGTTCTTC. Translated, it gives CASSLSQAGSYNEQFF.

This clonotype has just a few counts. CDR3 region: CATSDYNGLAGVNEQFF. The CDR3 region has the DNA TGTGCCACCAGTGATTATAACGGACTAGCGGGAGTTAATGAGCAGTTCTTC. This chain joins TRBV24-1 and TRBJ2-1, with 13 nucleotides matching TRBD2. J gave up 7 bases and V 2 bases, and 7 bases lay outside the gene matches. In germline, CDR1 is KGHDR, CDR2 SFDVKD. CDR3 length: 17 residues.

The chain joins TRBV28 to TRBJ1-2, with TRBD1 as a possible D gene (5 bases). Trimming took 5 bases from V and 3 from J, leaving 10 bases between them. The CDR3 is 13 residues long. Germline V gene lookup returns CDR1 MDHEN and CDR2 SYDVKM. The CDR3 here is CASSGHFYYGYTF. The CDR3 coding sequence is TGTGCCAGCAGTGGACACTTTTACTATGGCTACACCTTC.

This clonotype was picked up a small number of times. The chain uses TRBV6-1 and TRBJ1-1; no reliable D call. Trimming pared 6 bases from V and 8 bases from J, leaving 10 bases between. CDR3 length: 11 amino acids. The germline CDR1 and CDR2 sequences are MNHNS and SASEGT. The CDR3 DNA reads as TGTGCCAGCAGACTAATGACGGAAGCTTTCTTT. It codes for CASRLMTEAFF.

The chain recombines TRBV10-1 with TRBJ1-6; D remains ambiguous. V lost 5 bases and J 6 bases, leaving 8 bases between the germline ends. This CDR3 contains 13 residues. Germline V CDR1 and CDR2: WNHNN, SYGVQD (reference sequence). The CDR3 nucleotides are TGCGCCAGCAGTTCCGGCGGTAATTCACCCCTCCACTTT. Translated: CASSSGGNSPLHF.

This clonotype was counted at least ten times. The V and J genes are TRBV9 and TRBJ2-3; 9 nucleotides agree with TRBD2. CDR1 is SGDLS, CDR2 YYNGEE, per germline. The CDR3 runs to 16 residues. J was trimmed by 0 bases and V by 4 bases; bases with no gene match: 6. The CDR3 here is CASSPSAGGSTDTQYF. CDR3 sequence (DNA): TGTGCCAGCAGCCCTTCGGCGGGGGGGAGCACAGATACGCAGTATTTT.

With respect to this clonotype: A much larger clone is a single base away; this may be a read error. Since no conserved phenylalanine or tryptophan closes the CDR3, a read error is the likely cause. The chain links TRBV20-1 to TRBJ2-7; 7 nucleotides align to TRBD2. The CDR3 runs to 11 residues. CDR1 is DFQATT and CDR2 is SNEGSKA in the germline V gene (reference sequence). CDR3 in DNA: TGCAGGGCGGGAGACCTTGGCGAGCAGTACTCC. Residues: CRAGDLGEQYS.

This clonotype has a single count. V and J are TRBV7-8 and TRBJ2-1; 8 bases are shared with TRBD2. CDR1 and CDR2 from the germline V gene are SGHVS and FQNEAQ. V lost 5 bases to trimming and J lost 4 bases; unmatched junction nucleotides: 7. The CDR3 has 15 amino acids. The CDR3 is CASSRGTSGYNEQFF. Here the CDR3 DNA reads TGTGCCAGCAGCCGAGGGACTAGTGGTTACAATGAGCAGTTCTTC.

The rearrangement uses TRBV3-1 and TRBJ2-3, with TRBD2 identical over 7 bases. The CDR3 spans 14 residues. The V and J ends lost 6 bases and 4 bases, in that order; junction bases with no gene match: 7. The germline CDR1 and CDR2 sequences are LGHDT and YNNKEL (reference sequence). The CDR3, as DNA: TGTGCCAGCAGAAGCGGGACTGCAGCAGATACGCAGTATTTT. It encodes CASRSGTAADTQYF.

The chain employs TRBV3-1 and TRBJ2-2; D gene ambiguous. The CDR3 runs 16 residues. The germline V and J ends were trimmed by 3 bases and 1 base, with 12 bases remaining between them. Germline V gene lookup returns CDR1 LGHDT and CDR2 YNNKEL (reference sequence). CDR3 DNA sequence: TGTGCCAGCAGCCAGAGGCCGCCAGGGAACACCGGGGAGCTGTTTTTT. This translates into CASSQRPPGNTGELFF.

This clonotype was counted at least ten times. The rearrangement uses TRBV6-1 and TRBJ2-3; D unresolved. CDR1 is MNHNS and CDR2 is SASEGT in the germline V gene. V was pared by 5 bases and J by 5 bases, with 11 bases between. The CDR3 totals 13 residues. CDR3 sequence (DNA): TGTGCCAGCAGTCCTCGAAAGGGAGATACGCAGTATTTT. It specifies CASSPRKGDTQYF.

This clonotype was recorded many times. The genes are TRBV29-1 and TRBJ2-3, with TRBD1 as a possible D gene (7 bases). The CDR3 sequence is 15 residues long. Trimming left V 4 bases short and J 2 bases short, with 16 bases between. Germline values: CDR1 SQVTM, CDR2 ANQGSEA. The CDR3 is CSVATGWEVTDTQYF. DNA of the CDR3: TGCAGCGTTGCGACAGGGTGGGAGGTCACAGATACGCAGTATTTT.

This clonotype showed up just a few times. V gene TRBV20-1 combines with J gene TRBJ2-2; D is unclear. V shed 2 bases and J shed 8 bases, with 6 bases lying between them. CDR1 is DFQATT and CDR2 is SNEGSKA in the germline V gene (reference sequence). This CDR3 has 11 residues. CDR3 protein: CSARKAGELFF. The CDR3 nucleotides read TGCAGTGCTAGAAAGGCAGGGGAGCTGTTTTTT.

This clonotype was counted a few times. This rearrangement joins TRBV6-1 to TRBJ2-5, with D perhaps matching TRBD1 (6 bases). The CDR3 runs to 14 residues. Germline V lookup: CDR1 MNHNS, CDR2 SASEGT. V dropped 6 bases and J dropped 0 bases, with 11 bases sitting between them. The CDR3 nucleotides read TGTGCCAGCAGAAACTGGACAGACCAAGAGACCCAGTACTTC. It is translated as CASRNWTDQETQYF.

This clonotype occurred many times. CDR3 region: CASKGQRYGYTF. The CDR3 bases are TGTGCCAGCAAGGGACAGCGCTATGGCTACACCTTC. V usage is TRBV6-1 and J usage is TRBJ1-2, with TRBD1 matching 7 bases. Per the germline V gene, CDR1 is MNHNS and CDR2 is SASEGT. V lost 7 bases and J lost 4; bases outside the gene matches: 3. The CDR3 runs 12 residues.

The V and J genes are TRBV18 and TRBJ2-1; TRBD1 matches 9 bases. The CDR3 runs to 15 residues. V gave up 4 bases and J gave up 3 bases; unmatched junction bases: 4. In germline, CDR1 is KGHSH, CDR2 LQKENI. The DNA of the CDR3 is TGTGCCAGCTCACACGGGACAGGGAACTACAATGAGCAGTTCTTC. As protein: CASSHGTGNYNEQFF.

This clonotype was detected many times. The gene calls are TRBV12-3 or TRBV12-4 and TRBJ2-5, with 11 bases that match TRBD2. The CDR3 contains 17 residues. V lost 5 bases, J lost 1 base, and 9 bases stayed unmatched. CDR3 loop: CASSPRTSGPLQETQYF. In nucleotides, the CDR3 is TGTGCCAGCAGTCCGAGGACTAGCGGGCCCCTCCAAGAGACCCAGTACTTC.

The V and J genes are TRBV25-1 and TRBJ2-1; D not resolved. This CDR3 is built from 13 residues. V lost 6 bases, J lost 8 bases, and 14 bases lay in between. Germline loops: CDR1 MGHDK, CDR2 SYGVNS. The CDR3 nucleotides are TGTGCCAGCAGCCTCTCCGGCGAGCATGAGCAGTTCTTC. Translating gives CASSLSGEHEQFF.

Worth noting for this clonotype: A much more abundant neighbour one base away suggests this may be a read error. The chain is built from TRBV2 and TRBJ1-1, with a weak D call TRBD1 (6 bases). The length of the CDR3 is 14 residues. Germline CDR1 and CDR2: SNHLY and FYNNEI. The CDR3 sequence: CASSAEQGNTEASF. CDR3 DNA sequence: TGTGCCAGCAGTGCGGAGCAGGGGAACACTGAAGCTTCCTTT.

This clonotype appeared many times. The chain joins TRBV3-1 to TRBJ2-3; D is ambiguous. Germline V gene lookup returns CDR1 LGHDT and CDR2 YNNKEL (reference sequence). Trimming left V 5 bases short and J 2 bases short, with 11 bases between. The CDR3 contains 14 residues. The CDR3 protein is CASSNLGPTDTQYF. The CDR3 bases are TGTGCCAGCAGCAATCTAGGACCCACAGATACGCAGTATTTT.

The CDR3 spells CASSLKRLAGRHEQFF. The DNA of the CDR3 is TGTGCCAGCAGCTTAAAGCGACTAGCGGGCCGGCATGAGCAGTTCTTC. The gene calls are TRBV7-3 and TRBJ2-1; 10 bases are a match to TRBD2. This CDR3 spans 16 amino acids. In germline, CDR1 is SGHTA, CDR2 FQGTGA. J was trimmed by 8 bases and V by 1 base; bases with no gene match: 8.